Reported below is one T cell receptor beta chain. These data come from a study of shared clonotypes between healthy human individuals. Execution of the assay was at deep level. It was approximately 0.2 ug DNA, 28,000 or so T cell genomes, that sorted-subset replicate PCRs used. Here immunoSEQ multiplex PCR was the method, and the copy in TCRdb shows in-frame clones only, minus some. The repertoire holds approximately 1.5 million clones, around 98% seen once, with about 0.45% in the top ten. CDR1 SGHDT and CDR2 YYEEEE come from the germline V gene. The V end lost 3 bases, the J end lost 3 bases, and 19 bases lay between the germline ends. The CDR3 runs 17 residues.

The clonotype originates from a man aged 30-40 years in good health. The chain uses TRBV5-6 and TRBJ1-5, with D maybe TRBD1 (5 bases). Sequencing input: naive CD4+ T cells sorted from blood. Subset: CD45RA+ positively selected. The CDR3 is CASSSRRPGRINQPQHF. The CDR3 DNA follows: TGTGCCAGCAGCTCGCGCCGACCGGGACGGATCAATCAGCCCCAGCATTTT.